This T cell receptor beta chain emerged from a study of neoadjuvant anti-PD-1 for oral cavity cancer. Using immunoSEQ multiplex PCR, the repertoire was profiled, and TCRdb retains in-frame clones only, with some absent. The sample shows some 8,200 clones, about three quarters of them seen only once. This sample's time point: after neoadjuvant nivolumab, at surgical resection. Trimming pared 4 bases from V and 6 bases from J, leaving 13 bases between. Germline CDR1 and CDR2: SGHTA and FQGNSA. This CDR3 region has 14 residues. The chain combines TRBV7-2 with TRBJ2-1, with D perhaps TRBD2 (6 bases). The TCR originated in a person aged 35 to 85 with oral cavity squamous cell carcinoma. Sequenced material: PBMCs, taken after nivolumab (anti-PD-1) treatment. The CDR3 region is CASSWVVEGNEQFF. DNA for the CDR3: TGTGCCAGCAGCTGGGTAGTGGAGGGCAATGAGCAGTTCTTC. The entire variable domain, with the rest obtained from reference TRBV7-2 and TRBJ2-1, is as follows: GAGVSQSPSNKVTEKGKDVELRCDPISGHTALYWYRQSLGQGLEFLIYFQGNSAPDKSGLPSDRFSAERTGGSVSTLTIQRTQQEDSAVYLCASSWVVEGNEQFFGPGTRLTVL.